This T cell receptor beta chain was found in a study of cytomegalovirus exposure and HLA in healthy donors. Study details: HLA-typed donors were the source of about 85 million unique TCRs held in an early data release.

Study-wide results and limits: Later on, an analysis found that several of the most significant clusters appeared to be linked to common viral pathogens, which included parvovirus B19. What a later analysis reportedly showed was that an Asian-associated ancestry cluster had fewer N-insertions than the approximately 700-donor mean. Associated with cytomegalovirus, according to the listing, were around 170 TCR beta chains.

PCR primers comprised 60 Vbeta and 13 Jbeta primers. Profiling relied on immunoSEQ multiplex PCR, and the TCRdb table lists in-frame clones only, not all of them. The table has roughly 130,000 clones, 75% to 85% seen once. Remarks on this clone: Its antigen is as yet unknown.

CDR1 is SEHNR, CDR2 FQNEAQ, per germline (reference sequence). This CDR3 comprises 16 residues. J lost 4 bases, V lost 1 base, and 7 bases had no gene match. The chain joins TRBV7-9 to TRBJ2-1, with 7 bases lining up with TRBD2. Sample: PBMCs. The clonotype originates from a man aged 25-45 years in good health and CMV-seronegative. The CDR3 spells CASSLDEGAGYNEQFF. CDR3 DNA sequence: TGTGCCAGCAGCTTAGACGAGGGAGCGGGATACAATGAGCAGTTCTTC.